This is a list of T cell receptor beta chains from one sample in a study of blood T cell repertoires in COVID-19. The protocol was immunoSEQ multiplex PCR, while the TCRdb copy is restricted to in-frame clones and leaves out a portion. The sample records 45,000 or so clones, approximately 90% being singletons. Input material: peripheral blood. The origin of the receptors is a man aged 40-49 years with active COVID-19. Each CDR3 is given with its conserved first and last residue. The D gene is left open where the match is weak. Clone size is not always given. Where it is, it says once, few, many or a class for expanded clones.

D | size | J | V | DNA | CDR3
. | . | TRBJ1-1 | TRBV5-5 | TGTGCCAGCAGCTTTCGTCCGAACACTGAAGCTTTCTTT | CASSFRPNTEAFF
TRBD1 | . | TRBJ2-2 | TRBV2 | TGTGCCAGCAGCGATCAGGGGGCCGGGGAGCTGTTTTTT | CASSDQGAGELFF
TRBD1 | once | TRBJ2-7 | TRBV23-1 | TGCGCCAGCAATCGGGACAGGGGATCCTACGAGCAGTACTTC | CASNRDRGSYEQYF
TRBD1 | few | TRBJ2-1 | TRBV14 | TGTGCCAGCAGCCAACTAGGGGGACAGGGGAATAATGAGCAGTTCTTC | CASSQLGGQGNNEQFF
TRBD1 | . | TRBJ1-6 | TRBV6-5 | TGTGCCAGCACTAGAACCGGGACAGGAGATTCACCCCTCCACTTT | CASTRTGTGDSPLHF
. | . | TRBJ1-1 | TRBV5-1 | TGCGCCAGCAGCTTGGGCCAGATGAACACTGAAGCTTTCTTT | CASSLGQMNTEAFF
TRBD2 | . | TRBJ2-1 | TRBV13 | TGTGCCAGCAGCTTAGGCGTAGGCGGGAGACTCAATGAGCAGTTCTTC | CASSLGVGGRLNEQFF
TRBD1 | . | TRBJ2-2 | TRBV6-6 | TGTGCCAGCAGTCTTTCCCGGGACAGGAGTTACACCGGGGAGCTGTTTTTT | CASSLSRDRSYTGELFF
. | . | TRBJ2-1 | TRBV15 | TGTGCCACCAGCAGAGATCTTACGAGCTCCTACAATGAGCAGTTCTTC | CATSRDLTSSYNEQFF
TRBD1 | . | TRBJ2-7 | TRBV28 | TGTGCCGGTAAATCTGCAGGGGGCACAAGCGAGCAGTACTTC | CAGKSAGGTSEQYF
TRBD1 | . | TRBJ1-2 | TRBV9 | TGTGCCAGCAGCGAGGGGACAGGGGGCTTCTCCTCTGCCTACACCTTC | CASSEGTGGFSSAYTF
. | . | TRBJ2-7 | TRBV11-2 | TGTGCCAGCAGCTTTTACCTGGGGGCGGAGTCGAATTACGAGCAGTACTTC | CASSFYLGAESNYEQYF
TRBD1 | . | TRBJ1-4 | TRBV18 | TGTGCCAGCTCGCCTCGACAGGGTGCAACTAATGAAAAACTGTTTTTT | CASSPRQGATNEKLFF
. | . | TRBJ1-4 | TRBV18 | TGTGCCAGCTCACCAAGGTCCAGGCGTGCAACTAATGAAAAACTGTTTTTT | CASSPRSRRATNEKLFF
TRBD1 | once | TRBJ2-2 | TRBV27 | TGTGCCAGCAGTTTATGGGACAGGCGCTACACCGGGGAGCTGTTTTTT | CASSLWDRRYTGELFF
TRBD1 | . | TRBJ1-4 | TRBV11-2 | TGTGCCAGCAGGACCGGACAGGGCGGGGGTAATGAAAAACTGTTTTTT | CASRTGQGGGNEKLFF
. | . | TRBJ2-7 | TRBV19 | TGTGCCAGTAGTATTAGTAGCCGGCAGGGAGGCGAGCAGTACTTC | CASSISSRQGGEQYF
TRBD1 | . | TRBJ1-6 | TRBV10-1 | TGCGCCAGCAGCTACGACAGGGAAGGATCACCCCTCCACTTT | CASSYDREGSPLHF
TRBD1 | . | TRBJ2-7 | TRBV5-1 | TGCGCCAGCAGCTTGGGACAGGGGCTCTACGAGCAGTACTTC | CASSLGQGLYEQYF
TRBD1 | once | TRBJ2-7 | TRBV3-1/TRBV3-2 | TGTGCCAGCAGCCAGCTCCGGGACAGCACGGAGCAGTACTTC | CASSQLRDSTEQYF
TRBD1 | . | TRBJ1-1 | TRBV7-8 | TGTGCCAGCAGCGACAGGGGAATTGGGAACACTGAAGCTTTCTTT | CASSDRGIGNTEAFF
. | . | TRBJ2-3 | TRBV7-8 | TGTGCCAGCAGCTTTCAGAGTCAGAGGGATACGCAGTATTTT | CASSFQSQRDTQYF
TRBD1 | . | TRBJ1-3 | TRBV7-8 | TGTGCCAGCAGCTTTAACAGGGGCCTTGTTGGCACCATATATTTT | CASSFNRGLVGTIYF
. | . | TRBJ1-2 | TRBV29-1 | TGCAGCGTTGGGGAGGTCTATGGCTACACCTTC | CSVGEVYGYTF
. | . | TRBJ2-7 | TRBV27 | TGTGCCAGCAGCCCCGGGGGAGGCGGGATCGTATACGAGCAGTACTTC | CASSPGGGGIVYEQYF
TRBD2 | . | TRBJ2-3 | TRBV19 | TGTGCCAGTAGTATCGGGTGGGAGGGAAGCACAGATACGCAGTATTTT | CASSIGWEGSTDTQYF
TRBD2 | . | TRBJ2-1 | TRBV11-2 | TGTGCCAGCAGCTTCGGACTAGCGGCAGCCAATGAGCAGTTCTTC | CASSFGLAAANEQFF
TRBD2 | . | TRBJ2-7 | TRBV3-1/TRBV3-2 | TGTGCCAGCAGCCCCTTACGGGGGGGGCGGGAGCAGTACTTC | CASSPLRGGREQYF
TRBD2 | . | TRBJ2-3 | TRBV7-3 | TGTGCCAGCAGCTTAGTAGCGGGGCCCCAAGATACGCAGTATTTT | CASSLVAGPQDTQYF
TRBD1 | . | TRBJ2-7 | TRBV20-1 | TGCAGTGCTAAGGGGGCAGGTGAGCAGTACTTC | CSAKGAGEQYF
. | . | TRBJ1-5 | TRBV5-6 | TGTGCCAGCAGCTCGCGAAAAGGGGATGGAAATCAGCCCCAGCATTTT | CASSSRKGDGNQPQHF
TRBD1 | . | TRBJ1-5 | TRBV29-1 | TGCAGCGTGGGGACAGGGGGAGGTCAGCCCCAGCATTTT | CSVGTGGGQPQHF
. | . | TRBJ1-3 | TRBV7-3 | TGTGCCAGCAGCTTAGACGGGGGGTCCTCTGGAAACACCATATATTTT | CASSLDGGSSGNTIYF
TRBD2 | . | TRBJ2-7 | TRBV27 | TGTGCCAGCAGCGGTTTGCTAGCGGGAAATTTCTACGAGCAGTACTTC | CASSGLLAGNFYEQYF
. | once | TRBJ2-2 | TRBV4-1 | TGCGCCAGCAGCCAAACTGCCAGGGGTCTCGATGGCGGGGAGCTGTTTTTT | CASSQTARGLDGGELFF
. | . | TRBJ1-1 | TRBV4-1 | TGCGCCAGCAGCACTGAACGGAGGGCAGTATCGGGCACTGAAGCTTTCTTT | CASSTERRAVSGTEAFF
. | . | TRBJ1-3 | TRBV2 | TGTGCCAGCAGTGGTTGGGGCAGTAGAAACACCATATATTTT | CASSGWGSRNTIYF
. | . | TRBJ2-2 | TRBV19 | TGTGCCAGTAGTATTGAGGGAGGTCCCACCGGGGAGCTGTTTTTT | CASSIEGGPTGELFF
. | . | TRBJ1-1 | TRBV6-1 | TGTGCCAGCAGTGAAGGTGGAGGGGAAATCGGAGCTTTCTTT | CASSEGGGEIGAFF
TRBD1 | . | TRBJ2-7 | TRBV5-1 | TGCGCCAGCAGCCGGACAGGGTTCGAGCAGTACTTC | CASSRTGFEQYF
. | . | TRBJ2-1 | TRBV4-1 | TGCGCCAGCAGCCAAGTAAGTAGCGGAAATGAGCAGTTCTTC | CASSQVSSGNEQFF
TRBD1 | once | TRBJ1-1 | TRBV5-4 | TGTGCCAGCAGCTTGAGGGGGCCGAACACTGAAGCTTTCTTT | CASSLRGPNTEAFF
TRBD2 | . | TRBJ2-7 | TRBV7-2 | TGTGCCAGCAGCCCCGGTCCGGGCGGGAGGATATACGAGCAGTACTTC | CASSPGPGGRIYEQYF
. | . | TRBJ2-1 | TRBV6-1 | TGTGCCAGCAGTGAAGGGTTCACCTTTCTCTGGGGGGGGCACTACAATGAGCAGTTCTTC | CASSEGFTFLWGGHYNEQFF
TRBD1 | . | TRBJ1-5 | TRBV15 | TGTGCCACCAGCCGGGACAGGAGCAATCAGCCCCAGCATTTT | CATSRDRSNQPQHF
. | . | TRBJ2-5 | TRBV6-5 | TGTGCCAGCAGTTACCGGGCGGGAGAGACCCAGTACTTC | CASSYRAGETQYF
. | . | TRBJ1-2 | TRBV19 | TGTGCCAGTAGTATTGACCGGGAAGGCGGCTACACCTTC | CASSIDREGGYTF
. | few | TRBJ2-7 | TRBV6-5 | TGTGCCACCCGGGACATCTACGAGCAGTACTTC | CATRDIYEQYF
TRBD1 | once | TRBJ2-7 | TRBV7-7 | TGTGCTAGCAGCTTGGGAGACAGGGGCTACGAGCAGTACTTC | CASSLGDRGYEQYF
. | . | TRBJ1-3 | TRBV5-4 | TGTGCCAGCAGCTTGGGCCAGGGGCTGGGAAACACCATATATTTT | CASSLGQGLGNTIYF
TRBD1 | . | TRBJ2-5 | TRBV28 | TGTGCCAGCAGTCCAACAGGGGCAATGGAGACCCAGTACTTC | CASSPTGAMETQYF